Sequencing of this T cell receptor beta chain was carried out in a study of T cell responses to AZD1222 COVID-19 vaccine. Some clones are missing from TCRdb's copy, which holds only in-frame ones; the method was immunoSEQ multiplex PCR. The sample has 95,000 to 150,000 clones, around 83% seen once. As to this clone: Its antigen remains unidentified.

V lost 2 bases, J lost 6 bases, and 14 bases lay in between. Germline loops: CDR1 KGHSH, CDR2 LQKENI. The CDR3 runs to 15 residues. Regarding the study as a whole: Donors in the cohort were predominantly white British and more often female, and clonal diversity was possibly underestimated.

The sample in question was peripheral blood, obtained 28 days after the second AZD1222 dose. This receptor was obtained from an adult who received the AZD1222 COVID-19 vaccine. The chain joins TRBV18 to TRBJ2-1; a possible D gene is TRBD2 (5 bases). This CDR3 reads CASSPGLLELNEQFF. CDR3 coding DNA: TGTGCCAGCTCACCAGGACTCCTCGAACTCAATGAGCAGTTCTTC.